This is a list of T cell receptor beta chains from one sample in a study of CD8 T cells in Susac syndrome. TCRdb recomputed calls from the immunoSEQ multiplex PCR reads with MiXCR, one row per CDR3 protein. The data hold around 69,000 distinct CDR3 sequences, with approximately 93% observed a single time. Sequences were obtained from CD8+ T cells from PBMCs. These receptor sequences come from a human donor with Susac syndrome. CDR3s include the opening cysteine and the closing phenylalanine or tryptophan. The order of the fields is clone size, J gene, D gene, V gene, CDR3 DNA, CDR3 protein. D genes are given only for firm matches. Part of the rows lack a size; the others show once, few, many or a class for expanded clones.

clone_size: -
j_call: TRBJ2-7
d_call: TRBD1
v_call: TRBV7-9
cdr3_nt: TGTGCCAGCAGCTTAGTACAGGGGAGCTCCTACGAGCAGTACTTC
cdr3_aa: CASSLVQGSSYEQYF

clone_size: -
j_call: TRBJ2-7
d_call: -
v_call: TRBV9
cdr3_nt: TGTGCCAGCAGCGTAGACAGCGTAGGCTACGAGCAGTACTTC
cdr3_aa: CASSVDSVGYEQYF

clone_size: -
j_call: TRBJ2-1
d_call: -
v_call: TRBV11-2
cdr3_nt: TGTGCCAGCAGCTTGACGGGCGGCCCAGGGGGGAACAATGAGCAGTTCTTC
cdr3_aa: CASSLTGGPGGNNEQFF

clone_size: -
j_call: TRBJ2-6
d_call: -
v_call: TRBV6-5
cdr3_nt: TGTGCCAGCAGTGGCAGAGGTGGGGCCAACGTCCTGACTTTC
cdr3_aa: CASSGRGGANVLTF

clone_size: -
j_call: TRBJ2-7
d_call: TRBD1
v_call: TRBV7-2
cdr3_nt: TGTGCCAGCAGCTTCACCGGGACAGGGGGCTCCGAGCAGTACTTC
cdr3_aa: CASSFTGTGGSEQYF

clone_size: once
j_call: TRBJ2-1
d_call: -
v_call: TRBV5-1
cdr3_nt: TGCGCCAGCAGCTCAATCCCGGGGCCCCGCTACGATGAGCAGTTCTTC
cdr3_aa: CASSSIPGPRYDEQFF

clone_size: -
j_call: TRBJ1-2
d_call: TRBD1
v_call: TRBV7-8
cdr3_nt: TGTGCCAGCAGCTTAGGACAGGGTGATGGCTACACCTTC
cdr3_aa: CASSLGQGDGYTF

clone_size: -
j_call: TRBJ1-5
d_call: -
v_call: TRBV2
cdr3_nt: TGTGCCAGCAGAAACCCTAATCAGCCCCAGCATTTT
cdr3_aa: CASRNPNQPQHF

clone_size: -
j_call: TRBJ1-6
d_call: TRBD1
v_call: TRBV7-9
cdr3_nt: TGTGCCAGCAGCTTAGGGACAGGGGACTCACCCCTCCACTTT
cdr3_aa: CASSLGTGDSPLHF

clone_size: -
j_call: TRBJ2-1
d_call: -
v_call: TRBV4-1
cdr3_nt: TGCGCCAGCAGCCAAGTAAACGCCGGAGCGACTAACAATGAGCAGTTCTTC
cdr3_aa: CASSQVNAGATNNEQFF

clone_size: -
j_call: TRBJ1-5
d_call: -
v_call: TRBV4-2
cdr3_nt: TGTGCCAGCAGCCAAGAAGGGTTCTCCAGCAATCAGCCCCAGCATTTT
cdr3_aa: CASSQEGFSSNQPQHF

clone_size: -
j_call: TRBJ2-1
d_call: -
v_call: TRBV5-6
cdr3_nt: TGTGCCAGCAGCTTGTGGGAGTCTAATGAGCAGTTCTTC
cdr3_aa: CASSLWESNEQFF

clone_size: -
j_call: TRBJ2-2
d_call: -
v_call: TRBV11-2
cdr3_nt: TGTGCCAGCAGCTTAACAGTCACCGGGGAGCTGTTTTTT
cdr3_aa: CASSLTVTGELFF

clone_size: -
j_call: TRBJ2-1
d_call: -
v_call: TRBV19
cdr3_nt: TGTGCCAGTAGTATATCTTCGAGGACAGCGTTTTACAATGAGCAGTTCTTC
cdr3_aa: CASSISSRTAFYNEQFF

clone_size: -
j_call: TRBJ2-7
d_call: -
v_call: TRBV15
cdr3_nt: TGTGCCACCAGCAGGAACCGGGACCGGGCGTACGAGCAGTACTTC
cdr3_aa: CATSRNRDRAYEQYF

clone_size: once
j_call: TRBJ1-1
d_call: TRBD1
v_call: TRBV27
cdr3_nt: TGTGCCAGCAGTTTTTGGCAGGGGGGCACTGAAGCTTTCTTT
cdr3_aa: CASSFWQGGTEAFF

clone_size: -
j_call: TRBJ2-5
d_call: -
v_call: TRBV20-1
cdr3_nt: TGCAGTGCTAGAGATCTCGGGGACGGCGGATACTTC
cdr3_aa: CSARDLGDGGYF

clone_size: -
j_call: TRBJ2-5
d_call: TRBD1
v_call: TRBV18
cdr3_nt: TGTGCCAGCTCACCTGACAGGGGTCGCCGCCAAGAGACCCAGTACTTC
cdr3_aa: CASSPDRGRRQETQYF

clone_size: -
j_call: TRBJ1-5
d_call: TRBD1
v_call: TRBV19
cdr3_nt: TGTGCCAGTAGTAGCCGACAGGGGGCGTTGGATCAGCCCCAGCATTTT
cdr3_aa: CASSSRQGALDQPQHF

clone_size: -
j_call: TRBJ1-1
d_call: -
v_call: TRBV27
cdr3_nt: TGTGCCAGCAGACTCTCGAACACTGAAGCTTTCTTT
cdr3_aa: CASRLSNTEAFF

clone_size: -
j_call: TRBJ2-7
d_call: -
v_call: TRBV5-1
cdr3_nt: TGCGCCAGCAGCTTGGCCCCTTCGTCCTACGAGCAGTACTTC
cdr3_aa: CASSLAPSSYEQYF

clone_size: -
j_call: TRBJ1-5
d_call: -
v_call: TRBV6-2/TRBV6-3
cdr3_nt: TGTGCCAGCAGTTATCAGGGAGTTTACAATCAGCCCCAGCATTTT
cdr3_aa: CASSYQGVYNQPQHF

clone_size: -
j_call: TRBJ2-5
d_call: -
v_call: TRBV6-2/TRBV6-3
cdr3_nt: TGTGCCAGCAGTTACGAGGTCGGGGGGACCCAGTACTTC
cdr3_aa: CASSYEVGGTQYF

clone_size: -
j_call: TRBJ2-2
d_call: TRBD1
v_call: TRBV5-1
cdr3_nt: TGCGCCAGCGGACAGGGAGCCGGGGAGCTGTTTTTT
cdr3_aa: CASGQGAGELFF

clone_size: -
j_call: TRBJ2-2
d_call: -
v_call: TRBV6-1
cdr3_nt: TGTGCCAGCAGTGAAGGTCATTACACCGGGGAGCTGTTTTTT
cdr3_aa: CASSEGHYTGELFF

clone_size: -
j_call: TRBJ2-1
d_call: TRBD1
v_call: TRBV20-1
cdr3_nt: TGCAGTGCCAAGGGACAGGCCCTAAAGTACAATGAGCAGTTCTTC
cdr3_aa: CSAKGQALKYNEQFF

clone_size: -
j_call: TRBJ1-1
d_call: -
v_call: TRBV20-1
cdr3_nt: TGCAGTGCTAGTGGGAGTAAGGGGAGCACTGAAGCTTTCTTT
cdr3_aa: CSASGSKGSTEAFF

clone_size: once
j_call: TRBJ2-1
d_call: -
v_call: TRBV19
cdr3_nt: TGTGCCAGTAGTAGGGACGGTCGATGGGACAATGAGCAGTTCTTC
cdr3_aa: CASSRDGRWDNEQFF

clone_size: -
j_call: TRBJ2-5
d_call: TRBD2
v_call: TRBV7-9
cdr3_nt: TGTGCCAGCAGCTTAGCCGGGCGGCTAGCGGGGCTCAGAACCCAGTACTTC
cdr3_aa: CASSLAGRLAGLRTQYF

clone_size: -
j_call: TRBJ2-1
d_call: -
v_call: TRBV20-1
cdr3_nt: TGCAGTGCACGTGGGAGGGGGCTGGGCGGCCCATTGTTCTTC
cdr3_aa: CSARGRGLGGPLFF

clone_size: -
j_call: TRBJ2-2
d_call: -
v_call: TRBV6-5
cdr3_nt: TGTGCCAGCAGTTCCGGAACCGGGGAGCTGTTTTTT
cdr3_aa: CASSSGTGELFF

clone_size: -
j_call: TRBJ1-6
d_call: -
v_call: TRBV20-1
cdr3_nt: TGCAGTGCTAGAGATGAGGTTACCGATTCACCCCTCCACTTT
cdr3_aa: CSARDEVTDSPLHF

clone_size: once
j_call: TRBJ2-3
d_call: -
v_call: TRBV9
cdr3_nt: TGTGCCAGCAGCCAGACACCGACAGATACGCAGTATTTT
cdr3_aa: CASSQTPTDTQYF

clone_size: once
j_call: TRBJ2-5
d_call: -
v_call: TRBV5-4
cdr3_nt: TGTGCCAGCAGCTCCCGGACGGGAACCCAAGAGACCCAGTACTTC
cdr3_aa: CASSSRTGTQETQYF

clone_size: -
j_call: TRBJ2-5
d_call: -
v_call: TRBV4-1
cdr3_nt: TGCGCCAGCAGCCAAGATATAGGGGGAGAGACCCAGTACTTC
cdr3_aa: CASSQDIGGETQYF

clone_size: -
j_call: TRBJ2-7
d_call: -
v_call: TRBV4-1
cdr3_nt: TGCGCCAGCAGCCAAGACCGGGACCCTTACTACGAGCAGTACTTC
cdr3_aa: CASSQDRDPYYEQYF

clone_size: -
j_call: TRBJ2-3
d_call: -
v_call: TRBV9
cdr3_nt: TGTGCCAGCAGCCCCGCCGGGAGTCTGGCAGATACGCAGTATTTT
cdr3_aa: CASSPAGSLADTQYF

clone_size: -
j_call: TRBJ1-1
d_call: -
v_call: TRBV6-6
cdr3_nt: TGTGCCAGCACCAACGGCGGGTTTCTTGAAGCTTTCTTT
cdr3_aa: CASTNGGFLEAFF

clone_size: -
j_call: TRBJ2-1
d_call: -
v_call: TRBV7-6
cdr3_nt: TGTGCCAGCAGCCCCGGAAGAGGGCCCATCCTCAGCTCCTACAATGAGCAGTTCTTC
cdr3_aa: CASSPGRGPILSSYNEQFF

clone_size: -
j_call: TRBJ2-1
d_call: -
v_call: TRBV11-2
cdr3_nt: TGTGCCAGCAGCTTTAGAGGCGGGATGCCCCCTGATGAGCAGTTCTTC
cdr3_aa: CASSFRGGMPPDEQFF

clone_size: -
j_call: TRBJ2-1
d_call: TRBD2
v_call: TRBV30
cdr3_nt: TGTGCCTGGAGTGTCATGCTAGCGGGAGTGGCGCAGTTCTTC
cdr3_aa: CAWSVMLAGVAQFF

clone_size: -
j_call: TRBJ2-1
d_call: -
v_call: TRBV12-3/TRBV12-4
cdr3_nt: TGTGCCAGCAGTTTGGGCGGGGTCTCCTACAATGAGCAGTTCTTC
cdr3_aa: CASSLGGVSYNEQFF

clone_size: few
j_call: TRBJ2-5
d_call: TRBD2
v_call: TRBV7-2
cdr3_nt: TGTGCCAGCAGCTTAGGCGGGGGGCAAGAGACCCAGTACTTC
cdr3_aa: CASSLGGGQETQYF

clone_size: -
j_call: TRBJ2-5
d_call: TRBD2
v_call: TRBV10-1
cdr3_nt: TGCGCCAGCAGTGAAAGCGGGAGGAGAGAGACCCAGTACTTC
cdr3_aa: CASSESGRRETQYF

clone_size: -
j_call: TRBJ2-1
d_call: -
v_call: TRBV6-5
cdr3_nt: TGTGCCAGCAGTTACAGACTCGACAGACCAGCTTTGTGGCTCCACAATGAGCAGTTCTTC
cdr3_aa: CASSYRLDRPALWLHNEQFF

clone_size: -
j_call: TRBJ2-1
d_call: -
v_call: TRBV5-1
cdr3_nt: TGCGCCAGCAGCCCACTTGGGAGCTTCTTCAATGTCAATGAGCAGTTCTTC
cdr3_aa: CASSPLGSFFNVNEQFF

clone_size: -
j_call: TRBJ2-1
d_call: TRBD2
v_call: TRBV4-3
cdr3_nt: TGCGCCAGCAGCCATGAAAGACTAGCGGGGGGGAATGAGCAGTTCTTC
cdr3_aa: CASSHERLAGGNEQFF

clone_size: -
j_call: TRBJ2-1
d_call: -
v_call: TRBV27
cdr3_nt: TGTGCCAGCAGTTCGACCGACACATACGATGAGCAGTTCTTC
cdr3_aa: CASSSTDTYDEQFF

clone_size: -
j_call: TRBJ2-7
d_call: TRBD2
v_call: TRBV3-1
cdr3_nt: TGTGCCAGCAGCCACGCCGGACTAGCGGGGAACTACGAGCAGTACTTC
cdr3_aa: CASSHAGLAGNYEQYF

clone_size: -
j_call: TRBJ1-5
d_call: -
v_call: TRBV27
cdr3_nt: TGTGCCAGCAGTTGGGCAGGCGAGCAGCCCCAGCATTTT
cdr3_aa: CASSWAGEQPQHF

clone_size: -
j_call: TRBJ2-1
d_call: TRBD2
v_call: TRBV20-1
cdr3_nt: TGCAGTGCTAGAGATTCGGCTAGCGGGGTGGGCGAGCAGTTCTTC
cdr3_aa: CSARDSASGVGEQFF

clone_size: few
j_call: TRBJ2-1
d_call: TRBD1
v_call: TRBV7-2
cdr3_nt: TGTGCCAGCAGCTTGGGACAGGGGAGACACAATGAGCAGTTCTTC
cdr3_aa: CASSLGQGRHNEQFF

clone_size: -
j_call: TRBJ1-1
d_call: TRBD1
v_call: TRBV7-2
cdr3_nt: TGTGCCAGCAGCAAAGAACCGGGACAGAGGAACACTGAAGCTTTCTTT
cdr3_aa: CASSKEPGQRNTEAFF

clone_size: -
j_call: TRBJ2-3
d_call: TRBD2
v_call: TRBV7-2
cdr3_nt: TGTGCCAGCAGCCCTAGCGGGAGATGGTATTTT
cdr3_aa: CASSPSGRWYF